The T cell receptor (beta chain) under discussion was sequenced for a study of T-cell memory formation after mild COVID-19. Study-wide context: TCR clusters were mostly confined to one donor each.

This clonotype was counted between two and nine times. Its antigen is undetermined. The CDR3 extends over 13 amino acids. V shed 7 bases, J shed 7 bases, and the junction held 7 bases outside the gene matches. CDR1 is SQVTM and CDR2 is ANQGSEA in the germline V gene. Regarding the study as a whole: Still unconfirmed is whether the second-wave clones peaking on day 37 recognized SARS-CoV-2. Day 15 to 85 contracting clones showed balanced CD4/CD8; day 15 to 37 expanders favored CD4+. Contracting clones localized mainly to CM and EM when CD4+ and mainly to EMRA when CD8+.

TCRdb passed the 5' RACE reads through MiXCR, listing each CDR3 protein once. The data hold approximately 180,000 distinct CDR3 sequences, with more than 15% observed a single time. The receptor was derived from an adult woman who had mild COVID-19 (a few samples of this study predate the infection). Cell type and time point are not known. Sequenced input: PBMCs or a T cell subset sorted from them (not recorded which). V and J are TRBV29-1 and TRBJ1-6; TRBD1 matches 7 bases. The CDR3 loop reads CSAGTERNSPLHF. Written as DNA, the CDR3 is TGCAGCGCAGGGACAGAACGAAATTCACCCCTCCACTTT.